The 3 T cell receptor beta chains reported below all come from one sample, sequenced in a study of blood T cell repertoires in COVID-19. The repertoire was sequenced with immunoSEQ multiplex PCR; TCRdb's copy has only in-frame clones and lacks some. The sample gives approximately 80,000 clones, more than 75% of which show up once; about 10% is in the top ten. Sample: peripheral blood. Receptors originate from a man in his sixties with acute or convalescent COVID-19.

Only a few counts were recorded for this clone. This chain joins TRBV7-9 and TRBJ2-7, with TRBD1 matching 9 bases. V trimming: 1 base; J trimming: 2 bases; junction bases outside the gene matches: 6. Germline V gene data show CDR1 as SEHNR and CDR2 as FQNEAQ (reference sequence). The CDR3 spans 16 residues. For the CDR3, the DNA is TGTGCCAGCAGCTTAGGTGCCGGGACAGGGACCTACGAGCAGTACTTC. Its protein product is CASSLGAGTGTYEQYF.

J is TRBJ2-7 and V is TRBV3-1 (or the pseudogene TRBV3-2); 9 positions agree with TRBD1. With 4 bases clipped from V and 5 bases from J, the junction kept 6 bases outside the gene matches. CDR3 length: 14 residues. Germline lookup yields CDR1 LGHDT and CDR2 YNNKEL (reference sequence). The CDR3 loop reads CASSLWTGANEQYF. In DNA, the CDR3 is TGTGCCAGCAGCCTTTGGACAGGGGCTAACGAGCAGTACTTC.

Only one count was recorded for this clone. Relative to the germline gene, one junction end is altered; a read error may explain this. This sequence joins TRBV28 and TRBJ1-2, with 7 bases that match TRBD1. Germline values: CDR1 MDHEN, CDR2 SYDVKM. CDR3 length: 11 amino acids. CDR3 sequence reads: CASSTRDSSIF. The DNA of the CDR3 is TGTGCCAGCAGTACCCGGGACAGTTCGATCTTC.